The 6 T cell receptor beta chains presented below share a single source sample, sequenced in a study of blood T cell repertoires in COVID-19. The method was immunoSEQ multiplex PCR; TCRdb's version includes in-frame clones alone and lacks a portion of them. This sample has approximately 120,000 clones, with more than 75% found just once. Sample: peripheral blood. The receptors derive from a human donor in a cohort sampled during active COVID-19.

The chain employs TRBV28 and TRBJ2-7; D uncertain. Germline lookup yields CDR1 MDHEN and CDR2 SYDVKM. The CDR3 is 14 amino acids. The V end was cut by 5 bases, the J end by 2 bases, with 13 bases between. As DNA, the CDR3 is TGTGCCAGCAGTCCGCCACATAGCCCCTACGAGCAGTACTTC. Encoded protein: CASSPPHSPYEQYF.

The chain has TRBV3-1 (or the pseudogene TRBV3-2) and TRBJ2-7; D unresolved. Germline V gene lookup returns CDR1 LGHDT and CDR2 YNNKEL (reference sequence). Trimming took off 4 bases at V and 0 bases at J, with 13 bases between the two ends. This CDR3 has 15 residues. The CDR3 region has the DNA TGTGCCAGCAGCCCAGATCCAACCAGCTCCTACGAGCAGTACTTC. This translates into CASSPDPTSSYEQYF.

A single count supports this clone. The chain employs TRBV28 and TRBJ2-6; D perhaps matches TRBD2 (6 bases). This CDR3 has 17 amino acids. The V gene lost 2 bases and the J gene lost 1 base, with 12 bases spanning the gap. Per germline, CDR1 MDHEN and CDR2 SYDVKM. The CDR3 reads CASSLGVAGSGANVLTF. The CDR3 nucleotides read TGTGCCAGCAGTTTAGGGGTCGCGGGATCTGGGGCCAACGTCCTGACTTTC.

J is TRBJ2-1 and V is TRBV3-1 (or the pseudogene TRBV3-2), with D maybe TRBD2 (5 bases). Trimming left V 4 bases short and J 9 bases short, with 19 bases between. The length of the CDR3 is 15 residues. Germline V CDR1 and CDR2: LGHDT, YNNKEL (reference sequence). CDR3 DNA sequence: TGTGCCAGCAGCCCCACATCGGGGTTGTGGATTGAGCAGTTCTTC. Protein: CASSPTSGLWIEQFF.

CDR3 coding DNA: TGTGCCAGCAGCCAAGGAATGGGGGCCGTTGGTTACGAGCAGTACTTC. Translation gives CASSQGMGAVGYEQYF. The gene calls are TRBV3-1 (or the pseudogene TRBV3-2) and TRBJ2-7, with D possibly matching TRBD1 (6 bases). V gave up 1 base and J gave up 4 bases, with 17 bases separating them. Germline CDR1 is LGHDT and CDR2 is YNNKEL (reference sequence). The CDR3 runs to 16 residues.

This clone has just a few counts. The V call is TRBV2, the J call TRBJ1-1; tentatively, D is TRBD1 (5 bases). This CDR3 comprises 11 residues. Trimming cost V 10 bases and J 7 bases, with 13 bases left between them. Germline assignment: CDR1 SNHLY and CDR2 FYNNEI. CDR3 in amino acids: CATGRQGEAFF. Written as DNA, the CDR3 is TGTGCCACCGGGCGCCAGGGTGAAGCTTTCTTT.